This entry lists 25 T cell receptor beta chains sequenced from one sample in a study of CD8+ T cells in alopecia areata. Extracted RNA was reverse transcribed into cDNA, the sequencing template. Clones were read by immunoSEQ multiplex PCR, and TCRdb kept only the in-frame ones, dropping some. The table records 120,000 or so clones, around 50% of them present only once. Specimen: CD4+ T cells sorted from blood, collected at week 0. The source is a human donor with alopecia areata.

This sequence joins TRBV5-1 and TRBJ1-2, with unresolved D. Germline CDR1 SGHRS, CDR2 YFSETQ. V was shortened by 1 base and J by 2 bases, with 9 bases between the two germline ends. This CDR3 has 14 residues. The CDR3 spells CASSLLTTNYGYTF. Here the CDR3 DNA reads TGCGCCAGCAGCTTGCTGACAACAAACTATGGCTACACCTTC. The whole variable domain, filled in from reference TRBV5-1 and TRBJ1-2, reads KAGVTQTPRYLIKTRGQQVTLSCSPISGHRSVSWYQQTPGQGLQFLFEYFSETQRNKGNFPGRFSGRQFSNSRSEMNVSTLELGDSALYLCASSLLTTNYGYTFGSGTRLTVV.

CDR3 protein: CAISDPQGQNTEAFF. The CDR3 DNA follows: TGTGCCATCAGTGACCCCCAGGGCCAGAACACTGAAGCTTTCTTT. V is TRBV10-3 and J is TRBJ1-1; D is possibly TRBD1 (5 bases). The CDR3 has 15 residues. The germline V gene has CDR1 ENHRY and CDR2 SYGVKD. Trimming took 3 bases from V and 1 from J, leaving 12 bases between them.

The V call is TRBV18, the J call TRBJ1-2; 8 bases are a match to TRBD1. Germline V gives CDR1 KGHSH, CDR2 LQKENI. The V gene end was trimmed by 3 bases and the J gene end by 4 bases; junction bases not matched to a gene: 4. This CDR3 region has 14 residues. The CDR3 loop reads CASSPRDRPYGYTF. The CDR3 nucleotides are TGTGCCAGCTCACCCCGGGACAGGCCCTATGGCTACACCTTC.

CDR3: CASSRQGALPGYTF. DNA for the CDR3: TGTGCCAGCAGCAGACAGGGGGCCCTCCCGGGCTACACCTTC. The J gene is TRBJ1-2, the V gene TRBV5-5, with 10 bases identical to TRBD1. CDR3 size: 14 residues. In germline, CDR1 is SGHKS, CDR2 YYEKEE (reference sequence). The ends lost 4 bases at V and 8 bases at J; junction bases unmatched: 8. The variable domain in full, with the rest retrieved from reference TRBV5-5 and TRBJ1-2, is DAGVTQSPTHLIKTRGQQVTLRCSPISGHKSVSWYQQVLGQGPQFIFQYYEKEERGRGNFPDRFSARQFPNYSSELNVNALLLGDSALYLCASSRQGALPGYTFGSGTRLTVV.

This clone has a handful of counts. The chain uses TRBV5-8 and TRBJ2-3; D might be TRBD1 or TRBD2, each matching 6 bases. This CDR3 region has 16 residues. Trimming removed 4 bases at V and 2 bases at J, with 17 bases between. CDR1 and CDR2 (germline): SGHTS, YDEGEE. Here the CDR3 DNA reads TGTGCCAGCAGCAGGGGGGCAAGAATCTCCACAGATACGCAGTATTTT. It translates to CASSRGARISTDTQYF.

This clone was found a few times. The chain couples TRBV13 to TRBJ2-7, with 7 bases aligning to TRBD2. The V and J ends lost 2 bases and 2 bases, in that order; junction bases with no gene match: 6. This CDR3 region has 15 residues. From germline, CDR1 is PRHDT and CDR2 FYEKMQ (reference sequence). CDR3 coding DNA: TGTGCCAGCAGCTTATTTGGAGGGAGGGCCTACGAGCAGTACTTC. Protein product: CASSLFGGRAYEQYF.

The V call is TRBV18, the J call TRBJ1-1; D uncertain. The V and J ends lost 4 bases and 1 base respectively, with 7 bases between them. The CDR3 consists of 13 residues. Germline V gene sequence: CDR1 KGHSH, CDR2 LQKENI. CDR3 protein: CASSLRRNTEAFF. Written as DNA, the CDR3 is TGTGCCAGCTCACTTAGGCGGAACACTGAAGCTTTCTTT. Filled out from reference TRBV18 and TRBJ1-1, the complete variable domain reads NAGVMQNPRHLVRRRGQEARLRCSPMKGHSHVYWYRQLPEEGLKFMVYLQKENIIDESGMPKERFSAEFPKEGPSILRIQQVVRGDSAAYFCASSLRRNTEAFFGQGTRLTVV.

The sample holds a few counts of this clone. The chain recombines TRBV6-5 with TRBJ1-1; TRBD1 is a possible D gene (5 bases). The V end lost 6 bases, the J end lost 10 bases, and 18 bases lay between the germline ends. Germline V gene data show CDR1 as MNHEY and CDR2 as SVGAGI. This CDR3 contains 13 residues. In DNA, the CDR3 is TGTGCCAGCAGACTACAGCGCGGCAGGGCAGCTTTCTTT. It is translated as CASRLQRGRAAFF.

This clone was seen a handful of times. This chain connects TRBV19 to TRBJ2-1; D is possibly TRBD1 or TRBD2 (6 bases each). V lost 9 bases and J 0 bases, leaving 12 bases between the germline ends. CDR3 size: 14 residues. Germline values: CDR1 LNHDA, CDR2 SQIVND (reference sequence). CDR3 loop: CASGRDNSYNEQFF. The CDR3 DNA is TGTGCCAGCGGGCGGGACAACTCCTACAATGAGCAGTTCTTC.

This clone was counted only a few times. The chain has TRBV21-1 and TRBJ2-2; the table assigns TRBD2, which was not confirmed against the DNA. TRBV21-1 corresponds to a pseudogene. CDR3 size: 14 residues. CDR3 bases: TGTGCCAGCAGCGTAGGACTAGCGCCCGGGGAGCTGTTTTTT. The encoded protein is CASSVGLAPGELFF.

Worth noting for this clone: One end of the junction varies from germline; a read error may be responsible. The CDR3 bases are TGTGCCGGCAGTTCGCAGGGGGCCGCTTTCTTT. This sequence encodes CAGSSQGAAFF. The chain combines TRBV27 with TRBJ1-1; 8 nucleotides match TRBD1. From germline, CDR1 is MNHEY and CDR2 SMNVEV (reference sequence). This CDR3 has 11 amino acids.

This clone occurred a few times. The rearrangement links TRBV5-1 to TRBJ2-1, with D possibly TRBD2 on 5 matching bases. Germline CDR1 reads SGHRS; CDR2 reads YFSETQ. The V end was cut by 2 bases, the J end by 11 bases, with 14 bases between. This CDR3 is 13 amino acids long. The CDR3 sequence is CASSFGSGNKQFF. Here the CDR3 DNA reads TGCGCCAGCAGCTTTGGTTCCGGGAACAAGCAGTTCTTC. Looking up the rest from reference TRBV5-1 and TRBJ2-1 gives the full variable domain: KAGVTQTPRYLIKTRGQQVTLSCSPISGHRSVSWYQQTPGQGLQFLFEYFSETQRNKGNFPGRFSGRQFSNSRSEMNVSTLELGDSALYLCASSFGSGNKQFFGPGTRLTVL.

The chain uses TRBV29-1 and TRBJ2-3; TRBD1 might be the D (7 bases). Germline values: CDR1 SQVTM, CDR2 ANQGSEA. V was cut by 6 bases and J by 4 bases, with 17 bases left in between. The CDR3 extends over 14 amino acids. CDR3 in DNA: TGCAGCGTGCCAGCACCAGGGGGGCCAGATACGCAGTATTTT. Its translation is CSVPAPGGPDTQYF.

The CDR3 sequence: CASNEGVNTEAFF. The CDR3 DNA sequence: TGCGCCAGCAACGAAGGGGTGAACACTGAAGCTTTCTTT. The chain is built from TRBV5-1 and TRBJ1-1; maybe TRBD1 (5 bases). Looked up from germline, CDR1 is SGHRS and CDR2 is YFSETQ. V was clipped by 6 bases and J by 0 bases, with 9 bases between them. There are 13 residues in the CDR3.

Written as DNA, the CDR3 is TGCGCCAGCAGCCTCCGGACTAGCGGGAGGACTTACAATGAGCAGTTCTTC. Translation gives CASSLRTSGRTYNEQFF. V is TRBV4-3 and J is TRBJ2-1, with TRBD2 matching over 14 bases. The germline V gene encodes CDR1 LGHNA and CDR2 YSLEER. The ends lost 4 bases at V and 4 bases at J; junction bases unmatched: 6. The CDR3 is 17 amino acids.

This clone was counted a few times. The chain combines TRBV5-1 with TRBJ2-3; the match to TRBD2 covers 8 bases. The CDR3 length is 15 residues. V shed 2 bases, J shed 2 bases, and the junction held 4 bases outside the gene matches. Germline loops: CDR1 SGHRS, CDR2 YFSETQ. The CDR3 DNA is TGCGCCAGCAGCTTTAGCGGGACGTCCACAGATACGCAGTATTTT. Protein sequence: CASSFSGTSTDTQYF. Using reference TRBV5-1 and TRBJ2-3 for the parts outside the CDR3, the full variable domain is KAGVTQTPRYLIKTRGQQVTLSCSPISGHRSVSWYQQTPGQGLQFLFEYFSETQRNKGNFPGRFSGRQFSNSRSEMNVSTLELGDSALYLCASSFSGTSTDTQYFGPGTRLTVL.

The chain carries TRBV27 and TRBJ2-6, with 10 positions matching TRBD1. There are 19 residues in the CDR3. Unmatched junction bases numbered 11, after V lost 4 bases and J lost 2 bases. The V gene's germline CDR1 is MNHEY and CDR2 SMNVEV (reference sequence). This chain's CDR3 is CASSSIGTGEVAGANVLTF. CDR3 DNA: TGTGCCAGCAGTTCCATCGGGACAGGGGAAGTAGCTGGGGCCAACGTCCTGACTTTC.

The chain combines TRBV5-1 with TRBJ2-2, with no clear D. V shed 4 bases and J shed 5 bases, with 6 bases lying between them. This CDR3 spans 12 amino acids. Germline loops: CDR1 SGHRS, CDR2 YFSETQ. The CDR3 sequence is CASSPFTGELFF. The CDR3 DNA sequence: TGCGCCAGCAGCCCCTTTACCGGGGAGCTGTTTTTT.

This clone was found once. The chain employs TRBV5-4 and TRBJ2-5; 7 bases are a match to TRBD1. The J call may be in error: the DNA end matches TRBJ2-7 better. The CDR3 length is 19 residues. Germline V gene lookup returns CDR1 SGHNT and CDR2 YYREEE (reference sequence). Here the CDR3 reads CASSFKFLPGQLGSYEQYF. Written as DNA, the CDR3 is TGTGCCAGCAGCTTTAAGTTTCTCCCGGGACAGCTAGGCTCCTACGAGCAGTACTTC.

This clone was counted between two and nine times. The chain is built from TRBV10-3 and TRBJ1-1, with D perhaps matching TRBD1 (6 bases). Germline assignment: CDR1 ENHRY and CDR2 SYGVKD. With 4 bases removed from V and 1 base from J, the gap between germline ends came to 19 bases. The CDR3 runs 17 residues. Written as DNA, the CDR3 is TGTGCCATCAGTGCTGTGTTGGGGGCGAGTAGGAACACTGAAGCTTTCTTT. Protein product: CAISAVLGASRNTEAFF.

J is TRBJ1-2 and V is TRBV5-4; TRBD1 matches at 9 bases. Germline lookup yields CDR1 SGHNT and CDR2 YYREEE (reference sequence). Losses at the gene ends were 6 bases for V and 6 bases for J; bases not matched to a gene: 6. The CDR3 has 13 residues. The chain's CDR3 is CASTLGQGHGYTF. CDR3 bases: TGTGCCAGCACCCTCGGACAGGGGCATGGCTACACCTTC.

The rearrangement links TRBV7-9 to TRBJ2-7; TRBD1 might be the D (6 bases). With 1 base removed from V and 1 base from J, the gap between germline ends came to 11 bases. In germline, CDR1 is SEHNR, CDR2 FQNEAQ (reference sequence). This CDR3 is built from 15 residues. Here the CDR3 reads CASSLDRATSYEQYF. In DNA form, the CDR3 reads TGTGCCAGCAGCTTAGACAGGGCGACATCCTACGAGCAGTACTTC.

At least ten counts were recorded for this clone. The chain has TRBV10-3 and TRBJ1-2, with no clear D. The CDR3 covers 13 residues. Germline loops: CDR1 ENHRY, CDR2 SYGVKD. V lost 6 bases to trimming and J lost 0 bases, with 8 bases between them. CDR3: CAIRAMANYGYTF. CDR3 sequence (DNA): TGTGCCATCAGAGCCATGGCTAACTATGGCTACACCTTC.

V gene TRBV25-1 combines with J gene TRBJ1-2; D is perhaps TRBD1 (5 bases). V gave up 2 bases and J gave up 6 bases, with 13 bases separating them. This CDR3 comprises 14 residues. In germline, CDR1 is MGHDK, CDR2 SYGVNS. As DNA, the CDR3 is TGTGCCAGCAGTGAAACCGCCAGGGTAAATGGCTACACCTTC. It is translated as CASSETARVNGYTF.

This clone was found a few times. The CDR3 DNA sequence: TGTGCCAGCAGGCCCCCAGGTAGCGGCGATAGAAGCTCCTACAATGAGCAGTTCTTC. It codes for CASRPPGSGDRSSYNEQFF. This chain links TRBV2 with TRBJ2-1, with D possibly TRBD2 on 6 matching bases. This CDR3 comprises 19 residues. The V end was cut by 6 bases, the J end by 0 bases, with 24 bases between. Germline CDR1 reads SNHLY; CDR2 reads FYNNEI.